This entry is about one TCR beta chain. The sample is drawn from a study of blood T cell repertoires in COVID-19. Using immunoSEQ multiplex PCR, the repertoire was profiled, and TCRdb retains in-frame clones only, with some absent. There are fewer than 300,000 clones in the sample; approximately 87% occur only once, and less than 3% lies in the top ten. This CDR3 has 16 amino acids. Per the germline V gene, CDR1 is SGHKS and CDR2 is YYEKEE (reference sequence). Trimming cost V 0 bases and J 1 base, with 10 bases left between them. The sequence derives from a woman between 50 and 59 years old with acute or convalescent COVID-19. The V call is TRBV5-5, the J call TRBJ1-4, with no clear D. The sequencing sample was made of peripheral blood. As DNA, the CDR3 is TGTGCCAGCAGCTTGGGGGCCCGGATAACTAATGAAAAACTGTTTTTT. This sequence encodes CASSLGARITNEKLFF. Combining the CDR3 with reference TRBV5-5 and TRBJ1-4 gives the whole variable domain DAGVTQSPTHLIKTRGQQVTLRCSPISGHKSVSWYQQVLGQGPQFIFQYYEKEERGRGNFPDRFSARQFPNYSSELNVNALLLGDSALYLCASSLGARITNEKLFFGSGTQLSVL.